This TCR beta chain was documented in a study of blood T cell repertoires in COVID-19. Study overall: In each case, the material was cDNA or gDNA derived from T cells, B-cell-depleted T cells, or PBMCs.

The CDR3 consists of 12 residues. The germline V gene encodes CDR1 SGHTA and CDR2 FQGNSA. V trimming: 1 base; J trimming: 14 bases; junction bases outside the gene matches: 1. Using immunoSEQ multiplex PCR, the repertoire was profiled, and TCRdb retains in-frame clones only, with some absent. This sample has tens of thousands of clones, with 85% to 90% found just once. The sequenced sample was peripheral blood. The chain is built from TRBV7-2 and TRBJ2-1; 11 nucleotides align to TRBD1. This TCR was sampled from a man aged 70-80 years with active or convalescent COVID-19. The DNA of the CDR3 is TGTGCCAGCAGCTTAGTGGGACAGGGGGAGTTCTTC. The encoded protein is CASSLVGQGEFF.